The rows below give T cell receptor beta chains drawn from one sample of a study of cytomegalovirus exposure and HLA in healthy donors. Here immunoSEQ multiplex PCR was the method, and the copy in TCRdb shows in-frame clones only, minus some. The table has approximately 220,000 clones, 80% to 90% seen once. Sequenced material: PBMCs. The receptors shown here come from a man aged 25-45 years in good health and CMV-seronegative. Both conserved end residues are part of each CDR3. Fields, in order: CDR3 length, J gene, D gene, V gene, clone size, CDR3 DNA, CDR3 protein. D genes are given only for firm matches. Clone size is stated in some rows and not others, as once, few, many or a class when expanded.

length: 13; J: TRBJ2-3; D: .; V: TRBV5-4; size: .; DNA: TGTGCCAGCAGCTTGGTAGACACAGATACGCAGTATTTT; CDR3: CASSLVDTDTQYF
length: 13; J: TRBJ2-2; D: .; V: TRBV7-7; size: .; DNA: TGTGCTAGCAGCTCGGGGAACACCGGGGAGCTGTTTTTT; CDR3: CASSSGNTGELFF
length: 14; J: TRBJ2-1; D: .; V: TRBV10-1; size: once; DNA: TGCGCCAGCAGCCTTGAGAGGTTCGGGAATGAGCAGTTCTTC; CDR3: CASSLERFGNEQFF
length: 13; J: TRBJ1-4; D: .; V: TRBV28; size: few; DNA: TGTGCCAGCTCTGGCAGTTCGTATGAAAAACTGTTTTTT; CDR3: CASSGSSYEKLFF
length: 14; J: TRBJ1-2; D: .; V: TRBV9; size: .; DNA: TGTGCCAGCAGCCTAAACACAGGGCACTATGGCTACACCTTC; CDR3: CASSLNTGHYGYTF
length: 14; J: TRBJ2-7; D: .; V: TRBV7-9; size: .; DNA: TGTGCCAGCAGCTCCTCACCGGTAGTACACGAGCAGTACTTC; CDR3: CASSSSPVVHEQYF
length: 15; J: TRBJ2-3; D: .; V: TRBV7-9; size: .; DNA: TGTGCCAGCAGCTTAAGCGCGCTAGCAACAGATACGCAGTATTTT; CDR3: CASSLSALATDTQYF
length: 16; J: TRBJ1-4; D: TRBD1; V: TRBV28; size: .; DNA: TGTGCCAGCAGTATCGGGACAGGGGCAACTAATGAAAAACTGTTTTTT; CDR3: CASSIGTGATNEKLFF
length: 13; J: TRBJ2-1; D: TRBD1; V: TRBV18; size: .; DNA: TGTGCCAGCTCCCCAACAGGGGGCGGTGAGCAGTTCTTC; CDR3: CASSPTGGGEQFF
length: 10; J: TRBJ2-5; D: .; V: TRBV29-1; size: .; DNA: TGCAGCGGCAGGAAAGAGACCCAGTACTTC; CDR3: CSGRKETQYF
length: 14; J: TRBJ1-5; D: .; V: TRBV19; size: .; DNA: TGTGCCAGTAACCTGCCAGGGCATCATCAGCCCCAGCATTTT; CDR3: CASNLPGHHQPQHF
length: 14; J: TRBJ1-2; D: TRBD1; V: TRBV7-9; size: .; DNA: TGTGCCAGCAGTACAGGGGGCCGAAACTATGGCTACACCTTC; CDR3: CASSTGGRNYGYTF
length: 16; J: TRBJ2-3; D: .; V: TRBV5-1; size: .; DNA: TGCGCCAGCAGCCCTCTGTCTAGAGGCGGCTTGGATACGCAGTATTTT; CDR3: CASSPLSRGGLDTQYF
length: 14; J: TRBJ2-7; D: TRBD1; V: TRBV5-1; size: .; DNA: TGCGCCAGCAGCCCTAATACAGGGGGCTACGAGCAGTACTTC; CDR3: CASSPNTGGYEQYF
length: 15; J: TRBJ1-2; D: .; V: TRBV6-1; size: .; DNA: TGTGCCAGCAGTGATGGCCAGGGTATTGATGGTGGCTACACCTTC; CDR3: CASSDGQGIDGGYTF
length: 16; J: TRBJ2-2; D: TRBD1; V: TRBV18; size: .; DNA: TGTGCCAGCTCACCACGCGGACAGGTCCAATCCGGGGAGCTGTTTTTT; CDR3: CASSPRGQVQSGELFF
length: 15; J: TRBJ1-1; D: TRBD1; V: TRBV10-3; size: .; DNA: TGTGCCATCAGGGACGGGACAGGCATGAACACTGAAGCTTTCTTT; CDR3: CAIRDGTGMNTEAFF
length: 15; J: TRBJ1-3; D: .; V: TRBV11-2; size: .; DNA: TGTGCCAGCAGCTCCAGGGTTAGCTCTGGAAACACCATATATTTT; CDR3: CASSSRVSSGNTIYF
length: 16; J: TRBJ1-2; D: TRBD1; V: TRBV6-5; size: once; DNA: TGTGCCAGCAGTTACGTCAACAGGGGGGGAAACTATGGCTACACCTTC; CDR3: CASSYVNRGGNYGYTF
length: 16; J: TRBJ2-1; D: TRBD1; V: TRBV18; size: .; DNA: TGTGCCAGCTCCACCCTAGGGACAGGGGCCCTCAATGAGCAGTTCTTC; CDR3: CASSTLGTGALNEQFF
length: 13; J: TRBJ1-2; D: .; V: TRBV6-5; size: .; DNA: TGTGCCAGCAGTGCTCTTAGTAGTTATGGCTACACCTTC; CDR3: CASSALSSYGYTF
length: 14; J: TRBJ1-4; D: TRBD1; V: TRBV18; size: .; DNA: TGTGCCAGCTCCCAGACAGGGGTGGATGAAAAACTGTTTTTT; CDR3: CASSQTGVDEKLFF
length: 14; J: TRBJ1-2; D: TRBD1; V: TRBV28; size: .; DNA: TGTGCCACCCCGAGGACGCAGGGGGCAAATGGCTACACCTTC; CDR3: CATPRTQGANGYTF
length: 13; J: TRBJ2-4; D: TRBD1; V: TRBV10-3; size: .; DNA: TGTGCCACCCTCGGGACAGGGGAAAACATTCAGTACTTC; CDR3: CATLGTGENIQYF
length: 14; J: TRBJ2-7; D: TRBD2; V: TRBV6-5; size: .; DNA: TGTGCCAGCAGCCCAAGCGGGGGGGCCTTCGAGCAGTACTTC; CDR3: CASSPSGGAFEQYF
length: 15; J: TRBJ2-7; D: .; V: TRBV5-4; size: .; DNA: TGTGCCAGCAGTAGAGAGGGGGTGCGCTCCTACGAGCAGTACTTC; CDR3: CASSREGVRSYEQYF
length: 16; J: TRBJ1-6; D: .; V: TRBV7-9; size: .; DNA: TGTGCCAGCAGCCTCCCAAACGAGGAGGCTAATTCACCCCTCCACTTT; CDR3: CASSLPNEEANSPLHF
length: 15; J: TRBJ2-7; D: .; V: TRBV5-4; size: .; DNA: TGTGCCAGCGGTCGAAGGGACCGGGGGACCTACGAGCAGTACTTC; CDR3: CASGRRDRGTYEQYF
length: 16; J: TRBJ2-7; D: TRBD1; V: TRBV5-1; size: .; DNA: TGCGCCAGCAGCTTGGGGGCGGGACAGGGAAGCTACGAGCAGTACTTC; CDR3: CASSLGAGQGSYEQYF
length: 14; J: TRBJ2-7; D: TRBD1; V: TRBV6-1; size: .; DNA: TGTGCCAGCAGAAAAGGACAGGGAAACTACGAGCAGTACTTC; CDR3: CASRKGQGNYEQYF
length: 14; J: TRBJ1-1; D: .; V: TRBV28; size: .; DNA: TGTGCCAGCAGTCCCCCGGGGTGGGCCTCTGAAGCTTTCTTT; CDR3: CASSPPGWASEAFF
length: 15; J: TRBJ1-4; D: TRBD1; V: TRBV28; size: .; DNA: TGTGCCAGCATCACCGATCGGACAGGGGGTGAAAAACTGTTTTTT; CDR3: CASITDRTGGEKLFF
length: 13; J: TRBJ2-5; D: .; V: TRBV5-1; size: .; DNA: TGCGCCAGCAGCTTGCGTTCGCAGGAGACCCAGTACTTC; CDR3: CASSLRSQETQYF
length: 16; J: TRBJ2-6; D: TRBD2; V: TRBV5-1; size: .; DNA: TGCGCCAGCAGCCCCGAGGCCGGGGGAGGGGCCAGCGTCCTGACTTTC; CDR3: CASSPEAGGGASVLTF
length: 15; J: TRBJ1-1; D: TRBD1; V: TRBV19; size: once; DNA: TGTGCCAGTAAGGGACAGACTCTGCTGAACACTGAAGCTTTCTTT; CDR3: CASKGQTLLNTEAFF
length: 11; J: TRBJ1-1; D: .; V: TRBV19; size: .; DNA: TGTGCCAGTAGAGAGAAAACTGAAGCTTTCTTT; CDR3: CASREKTEAFF
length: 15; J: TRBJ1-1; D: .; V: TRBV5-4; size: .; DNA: TGTGCCAGCAGCTTGGGCCAGGGGAGAGACACTGAAGCTTTCTTT; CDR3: CASSLGQGRDTEAFF
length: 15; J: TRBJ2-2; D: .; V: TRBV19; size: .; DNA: TGTGCCAGTAGTATAGGTCAGGGGCGCACCGGGGAGCTGTTTTTT; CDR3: CASSIGQGRTGELFF
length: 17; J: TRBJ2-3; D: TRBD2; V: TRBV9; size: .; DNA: TGTGCCAGCAGCGTAGGGGGACTAGCGGGGGGGCTGGATACGCAGTATTTT; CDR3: CASSVGGLAGGLDTQYF
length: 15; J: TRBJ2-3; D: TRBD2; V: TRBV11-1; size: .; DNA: TGTGCCAGCAGCTTACGACTAGCGGGGGGAGATACGCAGTATTTT; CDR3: CASSLRLAGGDTQYF
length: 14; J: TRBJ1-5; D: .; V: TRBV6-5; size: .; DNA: TGTGCCAGCAGCCCCCGGCTAGGGGGTCAGCCCCAGCATTTT; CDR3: CASSPRLGGQPQHF
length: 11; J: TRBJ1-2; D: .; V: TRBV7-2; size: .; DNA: TGTGCCAGCAGCTTACAGTATGGCTACACCTTC; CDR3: CASSLQYGYTF
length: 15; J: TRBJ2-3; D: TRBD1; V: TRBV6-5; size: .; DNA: TGTGCCAGCAGTTTAGGGACAGGAGACACAGATACGCAGTATTTT; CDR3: CASSLGTGDTDTQYF
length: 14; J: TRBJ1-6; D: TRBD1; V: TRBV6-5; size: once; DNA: TGTGCCAGCAGTGAAACAGGGGGCGGTTCACCCCTCCACTTT; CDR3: CASSETGGGSPLHF
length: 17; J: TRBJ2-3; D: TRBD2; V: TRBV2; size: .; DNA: TGTGCCAGCAGGGGTCTAGCGGGGGGGGTAAGCACAGATACGCAGTATTTT; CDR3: CASRGLAGGVSTDTQYF
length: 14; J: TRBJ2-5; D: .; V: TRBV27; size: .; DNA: TGTGCCAGCAGTTTAGCAGCGTACCAAGAGACCCAGTACTTC; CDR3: CASSLAAYQETQYF
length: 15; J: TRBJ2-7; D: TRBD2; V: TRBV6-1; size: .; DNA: TGTGCCAGCAGTGAAGTTTCAGGGACTACCTACGAGCAGTACTTC; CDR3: CASSEVSGTTYEQYF
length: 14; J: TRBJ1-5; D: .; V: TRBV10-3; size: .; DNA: TGTGCCACTAGGGGTTTGGGGAGCAATCAGCCCCAGCATTTT; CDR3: CATRGLGSNQPQHF
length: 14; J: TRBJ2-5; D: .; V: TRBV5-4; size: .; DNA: TGTGCCAGCAGCCCTTCGACAAGTTGGGAGACCCAGTACTTC; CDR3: CASSPSTSWETQYF
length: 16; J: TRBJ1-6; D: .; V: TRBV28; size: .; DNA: TGTGCCAGCAGTCCATACAACCTAGCCTCCAATTCACCCCTCCACTTT; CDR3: CASSPYNLASNSPLHF